Detailed here is one T cell receptor (beta chain). Its antigen is currently unknown. Other DNA sequences in the same sample also yield this CDR3. V was clipped by 0 bases and J by 11 bases, with 13 bases between them. The CDR3 runs to 13 residues. In germline, CDR1 is PRHDT, CDR2 FYEKMQ (reference sequence). Terminally differentiated effector memory CD45RA+ cells were excluded by CCR7 positive selection of CD45RO-negative cells. The method was immunoSEQ multiplex PCR; TCRdb's version includes in-frame clones alone and lacks a portion of them. The data hold about 2 million clones, with around 96% observed a single time. This entry comes from a study of shared clonotypes between healthy human individuals. Study-wide results and caveats: Against clonotypes common to all four donors, non-shared ones had lower generation probabilities.

The genes are TRBV13 and TRBJ1-1, with D unresolved. The sample taken for sequencing was naive CD8+ T cells sorted from blood. This sequence originates from a man between 18 and 29 years old in good health. In nucleotides, the CDR3 is TGTGCCAGCAGCTTAGGCCGAGGACTCGAGGCTTTCTTT. Translated: CASSLGRGLEAFF.